Listed below are T cell receptor beta chains from one sample, sequenced in a study of T cells in Graves' hyperthyroidism and ophthalmopathy. TCRdb reprocessed the multiplex PCR reads with MiXCR, giving one entry per CDR3 protein. This table has around 350,000 distinct CDR3 sequences, roughly 15% appearing once. Sequencing was carried out using blood. Receptors originate from a woman aged 55 to 70 with Graves' ophthalmopathy. Each CDR3 is given with its conserved first and last residue. D genes are given only for firm matches. Part of the rows lack a size; the others show once, few, many or a class for expanded clones.

J gene: TRBJ2-7; clone size: many; V gene: TRBV20-1; D gene: .; CDR3 protein: CSAFTPDTGRYEQYF; CDR3 DNA: TGCAGTGCTTTCACCCCGGACACGGGCCGATACGAGCAGTACTTC
J gene: TRBJ2-6; clone size: .; V gene: TRBV15; D gene: TRBD1; CDR3 protein: CATSRGTGGFGANVLTF; CDR3 DNA: TGTGCCACCAGCAGAGGGACAGGGGGCTTTGGGGCCAACGTCCTGACTTTC
J gene: TRBJ2-5; clone size: .; V gene: TRBV29-1; D gene: TRBD1; CDR3 protein: CSVTTGGEVTQYF; CDR3 DNA: TGCAGCGTTACCACAGGGGGCGAAGTGACCCAGTACTTC
J gene: TRBJ2-1; clone size: few; V gene: TRBV18; D gene: TRBD2; CDR3 protein: CASSPSGKQFF; CDR3 DNA: TGTGCCAGCTCACCAAGCGGGAAGCAGTTCTTC
J gene: TRBJ2-7; clone size: many; V gene: TRBV20-1; D gene: TRBD2; CDR3 protein: CSAVASGMGSYEQYF; CDR3 DNA: TGCAGTGCTGTAGCTAGCGGGATGGGGTCCTACGAGCAGTACTTC
J gene: TRBJ2-2; clone size: .; V gene: TRBV5-4; D gene: .; CDR3 protein: CASSLGLGQGNTGELFF; CDR3 DNA: TGTGCCAGCAGCCTCGGACTAGGACAGGGGAACACCGGGGAGCTGTTTTTT
J gene: TRBJ2-4; clone size: .; V gene: TRBV14; D gene: .; CDR3 protein: CASSAREERGKNIQYF; CDR3 DNA: TGTGCCAGCAGCGCTCGAGAGGAGAGGGGCAAAAACATTCAGTACTTC
J gene: TRBJ2-3; clone size: many; V gene: TRBV5-1; D gene: TRBD2; CDR3 protein: CASSLGLAVPEGSTDTQYF; CDR3 DNA: TGCGCCAGCAGCTTGGGACTAGCGGTACCGGAGGGTAGCACAGATACGCAGTATTTT
J gene: TRBJ2-2; clone size: few; V gene: TRBV3-1; D gene: TRBD2; CDR3 protein: CASQGARGLAGTNTGELFF; CDR3 DNA: TGTGCCAGCCAGGGTGCGAGGGGACTAGCGGGGACGAACACCGGGGAGCTGTTTTTT
J gene: TRBJ2-5; clone size: .; V gene: TRBV28; D gene: .; CDR3 protein: CASSSPDGLSRLYF; CDR3 DNA: TGTGCCAGCAGTTCTCCGGACGGGTTGAGTCGGTTGTACTTC
J gene: TRBJ1-1; clone size: many; V gene: TRBV7-8; D gene: TRBD1; CDR3 protein: CASSSDRGQNTEAFF; CDR3 DNA: TGTGCCAGCAGCTCCGACAGGGGGCAGAACACTGAAGCTTTCTTT
J gene: TRBJ2-7; clone size: .; V gene: TRBV3-1; D gene: TRBD1; CDR3 protein: CASNGRDRGHEQYF; CDR3 DNA: TGTGCCAGCAACGGGCGGGACAGGGGACACGAGCAGTACTTC
J gene: TRBJ1-1; clone size: .; V gene: TRBV12-3/TRBV12-4; D gene: .; CDR3 protein: CASSAQGGSEAFF; CDR3 DNA: TGTGCCAGCAGTGCTCAGGGAGGGTCTGAAGCTTTCTTT
J gene: TRBJ2-3; clone size: many; V gene: TRBV5-5; D gene: TRBD2; CDR3 protein: CASSMRTSGSADTQYF; CDR3 DNA: TGTGCCAGCAGCATGCGGACTAGCGGGAGTGCAGATACGCAGTATTTT
J gene: TRBJ2-5; clone size: .; V gene: TRBV7-3; D gene: .; CDR3 protein: CASSPTGGVRETQYF; CDR3 DNA: TGTGCCAGCAGCCCGACGGGTGGAGTAAGAGAGACCCAGTACTTC
J gene: TRBJ1-2; clone size: many; V gene: TRBV20-1; D gene: .; CDR3 protein: CSASPREHGYTF; CDR3 DNA: TGCAGTGCTAGTCCCAGGGAACATGGCTACACCTTC
J gene: TRBJ2-3; clone size: many; V gene: TRBV5-1; D gene: .; CDR3 protein: CASSLDGSTDTQYF; CDR3 DNA: TGCGCCAGCAGCTTGGATGGAAGCACAGATACGCAGTATTTT
J gene: TRBJ1-1; clone size: many; V gene: TRBV30; D gene: .; CDR3 protein: CAWTRGAPNTEAFF; CDR3 DNA: TGTGCCTGGACGAGGGGGGCCCCGAACACTGAAGCTTTCTTT
J gene: TRBJ2-3; clone size: .; V gene: TRBV24-1; D gene: .; CDR3 protein: CATSATSFTDTQYF; CDR3 DNA: TGTGCCACCAGTGCTACTAGCTTCACAGATACGCAGTATTTT
J gene: TRBJ1-5; clone size: few; V gene: TRBV5-5; D gene: .; CDR3 protein: CASSSDTNQPQHF; CDR3 DNA: TGTGCCAGCAGCTCGGACACTAATCAGCCCCAGCATTTT
J gene: TRBJ2-1; clone size: many; V gene: TRBV9; D gene: TRBD1; CDR3 protein: CASSDGTGPNNEQFF; CDR3 DNA: TGTGCCAGCAGCGATGGGACAGGGCCCAACAATGAGCAGTTCTTC
J gene: TRBJ2-7; clone size: few; V gene: TRBV18; D gene: TRBD1; CDR3 protein: CASSRTGVGEQYF; CDR3 DNA: TGTGCCAGCTCACGGACAGGGGTCGGCGAGCAGTACTTC
J gene: TRBJ2-1; clone size: many; V gene: TRBV2; D gene: .; CDR3 protein: CASSERQVHYNEQFF; CDR3 DNA: TGTGCCAGCAGTGAGAGGCAGGTGCACTACAATGAGCAGTTCTTC
J gene: TRBJ2-1; clone size: many; V gene: TRBV24-1; D gene: .; CDR3 protein: CATSPRARNEQFF; CDR3 DNA: TGTGCCACCAGCCCGAGGGCGCGCAATGAGCAGTTCTTC
J gene: TRBJ2-7; clone size: many; V gene: TRBV28; D gene: .; CDR3 protein: CASSLMLKPAEQYF; CDR3 DNA: TGTGCCAGCAGTTTAATGCTCAAACCTGCCGAGCAGTACTTC
J gene: TRBJ1-1; clone size: many; V gene: TRBV11-2; D gene: .; CDR3 protein: CASSSGDFNTEAFF; CDR3 DNA: TGTGCCAGCAGCTCAGGGGACTTCAACACTGAAGCTTTCTTT
J gene: TRBJ2-1; clone size: few; V gene: TRBV3-1; D gene: .; CDR3 protein: CASSPRGAGLTYNEQFF; CDR3 DNA: TGTGCCAGCAGCCCACGAGGAGCCGGACTGACCTACAATGAGCAGTTCTTC
J gene: TRBJ2-1; clone size: many; V gene: TRBV20-1; D gene: .; CDR3 protein: CSASPRAFGTYNEQFF; CDR3 DNA: TGCAGTGCTAGTCCCAGGGCGTTTGGGACCTACAATGAGCAGTTCTTC
J gene: TRBJ2-7; clone size: few; V gene: TRBV5-1; D gene: .; CDR3 protein: CASSRMLPGNYNEQYF; CDR3 DNA: TGCGCCAGCAGCCGTATGCTCCCGGGAAACTACAACGAGCAGTACTTC
J gene: TRBJ2-1; clone size: few; V gene: TRBV28; D gene: TRBD1; CDR3 protein: CASSLPRGTGGYNEQFF; CDR3 DNA: TGTGCCAGCAGCCTCCCGCGCGGGACAGGGGGTTACAATGAGCAGTTCTTC
J gene: TRBJ2-7; clone size: many; V gene: TRBV28; D gene: TRBD2; CDR3 protein: CASSSLRGGRIYEQYF; CDR3 DNA: TGTGCCAGCAGTTCCCTGCGCGGGGGGCGCATCTACGAGCAGTACTTC
J gene: TRBJ2-3; clone size: many; V gene: TRBV20-1; D gene: .; CDR3 protein: CSAKSNYFTDTQYF; CDR3 DNA: TGCAGTGCTAAATCTAACTATTTCACAGATACGCAGTATTTT
J gene: TRBJ2-7; clone size: many; V gene: TRBV6-1; D gene: TRBD2; CDR3 protein: CASSSPGLAGRSLEQYF; CDR3 DNA: TGTGCCAGCAGTTCGCCGGGACTAGCGGGGCGCTCCCTGGAGCAGTACTTC
J gene: TRBJ1-2; clone size: few; V gene: TRBV5-1; D gene: TRBD1; CDR3 protein: CASNPGQGVTAGYGYTF; CDR3 DNA: TGCGCCAGCAACCCGGGACAGGGGGTTACCGCTGGCTATGGCTACACCTTC
J gene: TRBJ2-2; clone size: few; V gene: TRBV6-1; D gene: TRBD2; CDR3 protein: CAAGVSGRIGELFF; CDR3 DNA: TGTGCCGCCGGGGTTAGCGGGAGAATCGGGGAGCTGTTTTTT
J gene: TRBJ1-4; clone size: .; V gene: TRBV7-9; D gene: .; CDR3 protein: CASSLVLRGGEKLFF; CDR3 DNA: TGTGCCAGCAGCTTAGTACTCAGGGGTGGAGAAAAACTGTTTTTT
J gene: TRBJ1-6; clone size: few; V gene: TRBV12-3/TRBV12-4; D gene: .; CDR3 protein: CASSLRETLHF; CDR3 DNA: TGTGCCAGCAGTTTGCGGGAGACCCTCCACTTT
J gene: TRBJ1-3; clone size: .; V gene: TRBV12-3/TRBV12-4; D gene: .; CDR3 protein: CASSRFRSGNTIYF; CDR3 DNA: TGTGCCAGCAGTAGATTCCGCTCTGGAAACACCATATATTTT
J gene: TRBJ2-7; clone size: many; V gene: TRBV2; D gene: .; CDR3 protein: CASSESGSYEQYF; CDR3 DNA: TGTGCCAGCAGTGAAAGCGGGTCCTACGAGCAGTACTTC
J gene: TRBJ1-5; clone size: .; V gene: TRBV3-1; D gene: .; CDR3 protein: CASSQVRDNQPQHF; CDR3 DNA: TGTGCCAGCAGTCAAGTTCGGGACAATCAGCCCCAGCATTTT
J gene: TRBJ1-1; clone size: many; V gene: TRBV3-1; D gene: TRBD1; CDR3 protein: CASSQTQGFEAFF; CDR3 DNA: TGTGCCAGCAGCCAAACACAGGGGTTTGAAGCTTTCTTT
J gene: TRBJ1-1; clone size: .; V gene: TRBV7-2; D gene: TRBD1; CDR3 protein: CASSLDRDREAFF; CDR3 DNA: TGTGCCAGCAGCTTAGACCGGGACAGGGAAGCTTTCTTT
J gene: TRBJ1-5; clone size: many; V gene: TRBV9; D gene: .; CDR3 protein: CASGPGGGHQPQHF; CDR3 DNA: TGTGCCAGCGGGCCGGGGGGAGGTCATCAGCCCCAGCATTTT
J gene: TRBJ2-7; clone size: many; V gene: TRBV20-1; D gene: TRBD1; CDR3 protein: CSARAPGQGSYEQYF; CDR3 DNA: TGCAGTGCTAGAGCTCCGGGACAGGGCAGCTACGAGCAGTACTTC
J gene: TRBJ2-5; clone size: few; V gene: TRBV7-8; D gene: TRBD2; CDR3 protein: CASSSGLRETQYF; CDR3 DNA: TGTGCCAGCAGCTCGGGACTAAGAGAGACCCAGTACTTC
J gene: TRBJ2-2; clone size: .; V gene: TRBV10-2; D gene: TRBD2; CDR3 protein: CASSEVGTSANTGELFF; CDR3 DNA: TGCGCCAGCAGTGAGGTTGGGACTAGCGCGAACACCGGGGAGCTGTTTTTT
J gene: TRBJ2-1; clone size: many; V gene: TRBV20-1; D gene: TRBD2; CDR3 protein: CSAVAGESYNEQFF; CDR3 DNA: TGCAGTGCGGTAGCGGGAGAATCCTACAATGAGCAGTTCTTC
J gene: TRBJ1-2; clone size: many; V gene: TRBV20-1; D gene: TRBD1; CDR3 protein: CSAPRTGGYGYTF; CDR3 DNA: TGCAGTGCTCCACGGACAGGGGGATATGGCTACACCTTC
J gene: TRBJ2-1; clone size: many; V gene: TRBV15; D gene: TRBD2; CDR3 protein: CATSGGKLAVDNEQFF; CDR3 DNA: TGTGCCACCAGCGGAGGGAAACTAGCGGTCGACAATGAGCAGTTCTTC
J gene: TRBJ2-5; clone size: .; V gene: TRBV11-2; D gene: .; CDR3 protein: CASSLAPLGLAAAQYF; CDR3 DNA: TGTGCCAGCAGCTTAGCCCCATTGGGTCTCGCGGCGGCCCAGTACTTC
J gene: TRBJ1-1; clone size: .; V gene: TRBV5-6; D gene: .; CDR3 protein: CASSPQGHTEAFF; CDR3 DNA: TGTGCCAGCAGCCCACAGGGTCACACTGAAGCTTTCTTT
J gene: TRBJ1-1; clone size: many; V gene: TRBV27; D gene: .; CDR3 protein: CASSLSLEGYAVEAFF; CDR3 DNA: TGTGCCAGCAGTTTATCGTTGGAGGGCTACGCTGTTGAAGCTTTCTTT
J gene: TRBJ2-1; clone size: .; V gene: TRBV9; D gene: .; CDR3 protein: CASSVGAANEQFF; CDR3 DNA: TGTGCCAGCAGCGTAGGGGCGGCCAATGAGCAGTTCTTC
J gene: TRBJ1-6; clone size: .; V gene: TRBV6-1; D gene: .; CDR3 protein: CASRGDVRTLHF; CDR3 DNA: TGTGCCAGCAGGGGGGACGTCCGAACCCTCCACTTT
J gene: TRBJ1-1; clone size: many; V gene: TRBV2; D gene: .; CDR3 protein: CASTSESTEAFF; CDR3 DNA: TGTGCCAGCACCTCCGAGAGCACTGAAGCTTTCTTT
J gene: TRBJ1-5; clone size: few; V gene: TRBV27; D gene: TRBD1; CDR3 protein: CASSFGRGGDNQPQHF; CDR3 DNA: TGTGCCAGCAGTTTTGGCAGGGGGGGGGACAATCAGCCCCAGCATTTT
J gene: TRBJ2-7; clone size: many; V gene: TRBV20-1; D gene: TRBD2; CDR3 protein: CSADPGGITYEQYF; CDR3 DNA: TGCAGTGCCGACCCCGGGGGGATAACCTACGAGCAGTACTTC
J gene: TRBJ2-7; clone size: many; V gene: TRBV28; D gene: TRBD1; CDR3 protein: CASSQTGNYEQYF; CDR3 DNA: TGTGCCAGCAGTCAGACAGGGAACTACGAGCAGTACTTC
J gene: TRBJ2-1; clone size: many; V gene: TRBV7-2; D gene: TRBD2; CDR3 protein: CASSPRGTSGYNEQFF; CDR3 DNA: TGTGCCAGCAGCCCACGAGGGACTAGCGGATACAATGAGCAGTTCTTC
J gene: TRBJ2-7; clone size: few; V gene: TRBV29-1; D gene: .; CDR3 protein: CSVADYSYEQYF; CDR3 DNA: TGCAGCGTTGCCGACTACTCCTACGAGCAGTACTTC